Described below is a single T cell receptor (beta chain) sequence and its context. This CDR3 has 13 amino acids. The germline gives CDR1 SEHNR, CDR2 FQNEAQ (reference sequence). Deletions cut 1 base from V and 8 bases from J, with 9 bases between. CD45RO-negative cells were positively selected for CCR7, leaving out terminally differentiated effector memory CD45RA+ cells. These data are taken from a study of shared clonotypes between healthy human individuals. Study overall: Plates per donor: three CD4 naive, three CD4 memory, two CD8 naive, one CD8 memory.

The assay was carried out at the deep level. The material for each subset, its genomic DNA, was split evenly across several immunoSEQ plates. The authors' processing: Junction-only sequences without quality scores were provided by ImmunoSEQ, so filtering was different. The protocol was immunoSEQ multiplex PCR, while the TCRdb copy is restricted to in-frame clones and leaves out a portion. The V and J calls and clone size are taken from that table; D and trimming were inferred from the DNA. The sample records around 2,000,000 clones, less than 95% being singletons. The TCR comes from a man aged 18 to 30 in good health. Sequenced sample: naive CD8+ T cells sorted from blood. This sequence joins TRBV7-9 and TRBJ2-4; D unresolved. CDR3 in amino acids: CASSLVGGDIQYF. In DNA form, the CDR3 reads TGTGCCAGCAGCTTAGTTGGTGGGGACATTCAGTACTTC.